The source of this TCR beta chain is a study of OX40 agonist ivuxolimab in advanced cancers. The overall study: Patients were treated with ivuxolimab, an agonistic anti-OX40 (CD134) antibody. Dose-escalation patients had hepatocellular carcinoma, melanoma, renal cell or head and neck cancer. Three dose-escalation patients had partial responses: one with hepatocellular carcinoma and two with cutaneous melanoma.

This table comes from immunoSEQ multiplex PCR, and its TCRdb copy is limited to in-frame clones, with some not included. The table lists over 25,000 clones, 74% of them singletons. V gave up 6 bases and J gave up 4 bases, with 18 bases separating them. CDR3 size: 15 residues. Germline loops: CDR1 MDHEN, CDR2 SYDVKM. The chain combines TRBV28 with TRBJ1-2; TRBD1 is a possible D gene (5 bases). The source is an adult with an advanced solid tumor such as melanoma, head and neck, liver or kidney cancer. Sequences were derived from CD4+ or CD8+ T cells sorted from blood, sampled in a trial of the OX40 agonist ivuxolimab. In DNA form, the CDR3 reads TGTGCCAGCAGCCCAATTTCCAGGGTGGTCTATGGCTACACCTTC. It encodes CASSPISRVVYGYTF.